This TCR beta chain was profiled in a study of CXCR3-negative and CXCR3-positive naive CD8 T cells. Study conclusions and caveats: Similar levels of surface CD5 were seen between naive subsets; TCR strength was inferred from TRB CDR3 properties. CXCR3-positive naive cells had TRB CDR3s that were more hydrophobic than CXCR3-negative naive cells had. Memory CD8+ cells had much lower diversity, and both naive subsets had comparably high diversity.

About this clonotype: Its matching antigen is unknown.

The sorter processed each CD8+ T cell subset in triplicate at over 250,000 cells apiece. Those CD8+ T cells considered naive were CD45RO-CCR7+CD27+CD95-. CDR1 is KGHSH, CDR2 LQKENI, per germline. The CDR3 sequence is 14 residues long. Through 5' RACE with UMI labels, the TRB cDNA libraries were prepared. TCRdb reprocessed the 5' RACE reads and keeps a single row for each CDR3 protein, giving no DNA. The sample has a few thousand distinct CDR3 sequences. This rearrangement joins TRBV18 to TRBJ1-2; the D call from TCRdb, TRBD1, cannot be confirmed without DNA. The sequenced sample was naive CXCR3+ CD8+ T cells from blood. Subset described: CD45RO-CCR7+CD27+CD95- naive CD8+ T cells expressing CXCR3 (TNR3+). The clonotype was recovered from a human donor in good health. Some clones in this sample may be carry-over from other donors' samples. The CDR3 here is CASSPGQGIWGYTF.